A single sample gave rise to the 13 T cell receptor beta chains below, sequenced in a study of OX40 agonist ivuxolimab in advanced cancers. Profiled with immunoSEQ multiplex PCR; TCRdb holds only in-frame clones, not every one. The sample includes under 70,000 clones, 80% to 90% of them seen just once. The input for sequencing was CD4+ or CD8+ T cells sorted from blood, taken in a trial of the OX40 agonist ivuxolimab. The receptors were gathered from an adult with an advanced solid tumor such as melanoma, head and neck, liver or kidney cancer.

The rearrangement links TRBV29-1 to TRBJ2-7; unclear D gene. V lost 6 bases, J lost 6 bases, and 9 bases lay in between. The germline V gene encodes CDR1 SQVTM and CDR2 ANQGSEA. The CDR3 extends over 10 amino acids. Here the CDR3 reads CSVVTPEQYF. The DNA of the CDR3 is TGCAGCGTGGTCACACCCGAGCAGTACTTC.

CDR3 nucleotide sequence: TGCGCCAGCAGCCCCCGGACAGGGATGAACACTGAAGCTTTCTTT. Amino acids: CASSPRTGMNTEAFF. The J gene is TRBJ1-1, the V gene TRBV5-1, with 8 bases fitting TRBD1. V lost 4 bases to trimming and J lost 0 bases; unmatched junction nucleotides: 5. Germline V gene data show CDR1 as SGHRS and CDR2 as YFSETQ. The CDR3 has 15 amino acids.

The V and J genes are TRBV5-1 and TRBJ2-1; D uncertain. Germline values: CDR1 SGHRS, CDR2 YFSETQ. V was clipped by 0 bases and J by 3 bases, with 7 bases between them. The CDR3 is 14 residues long. The CDR3 coding sequence is TGCGCCAGCAGCTTGGACAGAAGCTACAATGAGCAGTTCTTC. It is translated as CASSLDRSYNEQFF.

This chain joins TRBV14 and TRBJ2-7; no reliable D call. Trimming cost V 4 bases and J 2 bases, with 3 bases left between them. Germline V gene sequence: CDR1 SGHDN, CDR2 FVKESK. The CDR3 length is 11 residues. As DNA, the CDR3 is TGTGCCAGCAGCCCCCCCTACGAGCAGTACTTC. Protein product: CASSPPYEQYF.

The J gene is TRBJ2-1, the V gene TRBV5-1; 8 positions match TRBD2. Germline V gene sequence: CDR1 SGHRS, CDR2 YFSETQ. Trimming at V came to 0 bases and at J to 4 bases, leaving 3 bases not matched to a gene. CDR3 size: 15 residues. This CDR3 is CASSLVVAGYNEQFF. The CDR3 DNA reads TGCGCCAGCAGCTTGGTAGTAGCGGGGTACAATGAGCAGTTCTTC.

The chain links TRBV5-6 to TRBJ1-4; unclear D gene. Trimming removed 2 bases at V and 4 bases at J, with 12 bases between. CDR3 length: 15 residues. Germline CDR1 and CDR2: SGHDT and YYEEEE. In nucleotides, the CDR3 is TGTGCCAGCAGCTTTTTTTATTCGATTAATGAAAAACTGTTTTTT. It yields the protein CASSFFYSINEKLFF.

The chain employs TRBV5-4 and TRBJ2-7, with a possible D match to TRBD1 (6 bases). Germline CDR1 is SGHNT and CDR2 is YYREEE (reference sequence). Trimming took off 3 bases at V and 8 bases at J, with 12 bases between the two ends. CDR3 length: 12 amino acids. This CDR3 is CASSSEQGKQYF. The CDR3 region has the DNA TGTGCCAGCAGCTCGGAACAGGGCAAGCAGTACTTC.

The chain couples TRBV28 to TRBJ2-7; D is unclear. This CDR3 is 14 amino acids long. From germline, CDR1 is MDHEN and CDR2 SYDVKM. V was trimmed by 3 bases and J by 3 bases, leaving 12 bases between them. The CDR3 DNA follows: TGTGCCAGCAGTTTCGACAAGGCCGACTACGAGCAGTACTTC. Its translation is CASSFDKADYEQYF.

The chain links TRBV15 to TRBJ1-5; D is ambiguous. V lost 0 bases and J lost 2, with 14 bases in between. This CDR3 comprises 17 residues. Germline V gene data show CDR1 as LNHNV and CDR2 as YYDKDF (reference sequence). Written as DNA, the CDR3 is TGTGCCACCAGCAGAGATCGCCTAGGACGGGGCAATCAGCCCCAGCATTTT. Its protein product is CATSRDRLGRGNQPQHF.

Comment on this clone: The same CDR3 arises from other DNA sequences in this sample as well. The chain links TRBV4-1 to TRBJ1-2, with a tentative D call TRBD1 (6 bases). This CDR3 has 16 residues. CDR1 and CDR2 (germline): MGHRA, YSYEKL. Trimming took 2 bases from V and 8 from J, leaving 21 bases between them. Here the CDR3 reads CASSQPRDTGLKGYTF. As DNA, the CDR3 is TGCGCCAGCAGCCAACCCCGGGACACGGGGTTGAAGGGCTACACCTTC.

The chain recombines TRBV19 with TRBJ2-7; the match to TRBD2 covers 9 bases. CDR1 and CDR2 (germline): LNHDA, SQIVND (reference sequence). With V trimmed by 7 bases and J by 1 base, 5 bases remained unmatched. CDR3 size: 14 residues. The CDR3 DNA reads TGTGCCAGTACCCGCGGGAGGGAGTCCTACGAGCAGTACTTC. Its translation: CASTRGRESYEQYF.

V gene TRBV10-3 combines with J gene TRBJ2-2; D is possibly TRBD2 (6 bases). The V gene lost 4 bases and the J gene lost 5 bases, with 14 bases spanning the gap. The CDR3 has 15 residues. The germline CDR1 and CDR2 sequences are ENHRY and SYGVKD. The CDR3: CAISVLSGETGELFF. DNA for the CDR3: TGTGCCATCAGTGTTTTATCGGGGGAAACCGGGGAGCTGTTTTTT.

This sequence joins TRBV5-8 and TRBJ2-1, with 7 bases that match TRBD2. Losses at the gene ends were 2 bases for V and 15 bases for J; bases not matched to a gene: 14. CDR1 SGHTS and CDR2 YDEGEE come from the germline V gene. The CDR3 spans 14 residues. Here the CDR3 DNA reads TGTGCCAGCAGCTTCGGCTATGAGGCGGGAGTTACGTTCTTC. Residues: CASSFGYEAGVTFF. The full variable domain, completed using reference TRBV5-8 and TRBJ2-1, is EAGVTQSPTHLIKTRGQQATLRCSPISGHTSVYWYQQALGLGLQFLLWYDEGEERNRGNFPPRFSGRQFPNYSSELNVNALELEDSALYLCASSFGYEAGVTFFGPGTRLTVL.